This is a list of T cell receptor beta chains from one sample in a study of blood T cells in healthy people across ages. TCRdb fed the 5' RACE reads into MiXCR, producing one record per CDR3 protein. The repertoire holds over 1,200,000 distinct CDR3 sequences, with approximately 60% as singletons. Sequences were obtained from blood. All receptors come from a man younger than 30 in good health. The CDR3 runs from the conserved cysteine through the conserved F or W. A D gene is named only where the DNA matches it firmly. Where a row states a size, it is once, few, many or the class of an expanded clone; other rows omit it.

TRBD2	TRBV7-9	NA	TRBJ2-7	CASSSHLTSGTSYEQYF	TGTGCCAGCAGCTCCCATCTTACTAGCGGGACCTCCTACGAGCAGTACTTC
NA	TRBV12-3/TRBV12-4	few	TRBJ2-5	CASSFQEVQYF	TGTGCCAGCAGTTTCCAGGAAGTCCAGTACTTC
TRBD2	TRBV20-1	NA	TRBJ2-7	CSANTGSGGLSYEQYF	TGCAGTGCAAATACGGGAAGCGGGGGCCTCTCCTACGAGCAGTACTTC
TRBD1	TRBV20-1	NA	TRBJ2-7	CSAREGGFPSYEQYF	TGCAGTGCTAGGGAAGGGGGCTTCCCCTCCTACGAGCAGTACTTC
TRBD2	TRBV4-2	once	TRBJ2-7	CAGSQGSAGNEQYF	TGTGCCGGCAGCCAAGGGTCAGCGGGGAATGAGCAGTACTTC
NA	TRBV7-2	NA	TRBJ2-1	CASSLAVGGVGYNEQFF	TGTGCCAGCAGCTTAGCGGTCGGAGGGGTAGGCTACAATGAGCAGTTCTTC
NA	TRBV27	NA	TRBJ1-1	CASSLRGHGTEAFF	TGTGCCAGCAGTTTACGGGGGCATGGCACTGAAGCTTTCTTT
TRBD1	TRBV27	once	TRBJ1-2	CASKPGTGNYGYTF	TGTGCCAGCAAACCCGGGACAGGGAACTATGGCTACACCTTC
NA	TRBV14	NA	TRBJ2-1	CASSQDGFSLGEQFF	TGTGCCAGCAGCCAAGATGGTTTCAGCCTGGGGGAGCAGTTCTTC
NA	TRBV6-1	NA	TRBJ2-6	CVSSEKRGKGPTSGANVLTF	TGTGTCAGCAGTGAAAAGCGAGGGAAGGGCCCCACCTCTGGGGCCAACGTCCTGACTTTC
NA	TRBV7-8	NA	TRBJ2-7	CASSDPDRFYEQYF	TGTGCCAGCAGCGACCCGGACAGATTCTACGAGCAGTACTTC
NA	TRBV20-1	NA	TRBJ2-7	CSAREDEAGAYEQYF	TGCAGTGCTAGAGAAGATGAAGCCGGGGCCTACGAGCAGTACTTC
NA	TRBV18	few	TRBJ2-7	CASSLDKFYEQYF	TGTGCCAGCTCACTGGACAAGTTCTACGAGCAGTACTTC
NA	TRBV7-9	few	TRBJ2-7	CASSLGPGSSYEQYF	TGCGCCAGCAGCTTGGGGCCAGGGAGCTCCTACGAGCAGTACTTC
NA	TRBV27	NA	TRBJ2-5	CASSPTVVSEQYF	TGTGCCAGCAGTCCAACGGTGGTGAGTGAGCAGTACTTC
TRBD1	TRBV4-1	NA	TRBJ1-6	CASSHTGTGTSPLHF	TGCGCCAGCAGCCATACCGGGACAGGGACCTCACCCCTCCACTTT
NA	TRBV12-3/TRBV12-4	NA	TRBJ1-5	CASCNSNQPQHF	TGTGCCAGCTGCAATAGCAATCAGCCCCAGCATTTT
NA	TRBV11-1	NA	TRBJ2-7	CASSSRIERRGGHEQYF	TGTGCCAGCAGCTCGAGAATAGAAAGACGAGGAGGTCACGAGCAGTACTTC
NA	TRBV4-1	NA	TRBJ1-2	CASSQEAGLYGYTF	TGCGCCAGCAGCCAAGAGGCGGGGCTGTATGGCTACACCTTC
NA	TRBV27	NA	TRBJ1-2	CASSSQTGSDGYTF	TGTGCCAGCAGTTCACAAACAGGGAGTGATGGCTACACCTTC
NA	TRBV4-3	NA	TRBJ1-6	CASSQRGAHSSYNSPLHF	TGCGCCAGCAGCCAACGGGGGGCCCATAGCTCCTATAATTCACCCCTCCACTTT
NA	TRBV7-9	NA	TRBJ2-5	CASREIGGQETQYF	TGTGCCAGCAGGGAAATAGGGGGACAAGAGACCCAGTACTTC
NA	TRBV29-1	NA	TRBJ2-7	CSVPEGDSYEQYF	TGCAGCGTTCCGGAAGGGGACTCCTACGAGCAGTACTTC
NA	TRBV4-1	NA	TRBJ1-1	CASRTVGASPGDTEAFF	TGCGCCAGCAGGACTGTGGGAGCGAGCCCGGGGGACACTGAAGCTTTCTTT